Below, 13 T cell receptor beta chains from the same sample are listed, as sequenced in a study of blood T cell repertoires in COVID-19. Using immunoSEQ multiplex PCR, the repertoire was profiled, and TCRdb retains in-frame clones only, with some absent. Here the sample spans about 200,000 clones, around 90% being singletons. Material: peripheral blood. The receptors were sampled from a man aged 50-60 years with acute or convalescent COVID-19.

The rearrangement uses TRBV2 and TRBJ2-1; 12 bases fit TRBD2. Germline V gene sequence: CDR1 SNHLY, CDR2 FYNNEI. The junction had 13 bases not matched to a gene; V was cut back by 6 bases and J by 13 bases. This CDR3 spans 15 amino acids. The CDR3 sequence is CASRPPGLAGGGQFF. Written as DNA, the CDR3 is TGTGCCAGCAGGCCACCGGGGCTAGCGGGAGGGGGACAGTTCTTC.

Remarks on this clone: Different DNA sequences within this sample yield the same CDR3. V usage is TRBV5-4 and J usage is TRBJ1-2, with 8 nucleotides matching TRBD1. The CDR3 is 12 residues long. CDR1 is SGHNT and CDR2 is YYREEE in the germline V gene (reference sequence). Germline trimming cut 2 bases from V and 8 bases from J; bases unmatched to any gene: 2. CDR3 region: CASSFDRGGYTF. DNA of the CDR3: TGTGCCAGCAGCTTCGACAGGGGCGGCTACACCTTC.

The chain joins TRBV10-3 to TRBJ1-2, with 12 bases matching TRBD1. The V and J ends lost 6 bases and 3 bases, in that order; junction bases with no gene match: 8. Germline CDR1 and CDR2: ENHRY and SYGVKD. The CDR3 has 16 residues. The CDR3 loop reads CAIRGQGAGEDYGYTF. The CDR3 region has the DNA TGTGCCATCAGGGGACAGGGGGCAGGTGAAGACTATGGCTACACCTTC.

CDR3 bases: TGTGCCAGCAGTGTTGTGGGACTAGCGGGAGGGTACAATGAGCAGTTCTTC. Translating gives CASSVVGLAGGYNEQFF. The gene calls are TRBV2 and TRBJ2-1; the match to TRBD2 covers 16 bases. V lost 4 bases, J lost 4 bases, and 4 bases stayed unmatched. Germline CDR1 SNHLY, CDR2 FYNNEI. The CDR3 covers 17 residues.

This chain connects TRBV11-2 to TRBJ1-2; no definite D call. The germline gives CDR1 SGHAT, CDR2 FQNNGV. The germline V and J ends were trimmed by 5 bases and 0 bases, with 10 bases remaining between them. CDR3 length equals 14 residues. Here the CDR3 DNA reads TGTGCCAGCAGCCCCGACGGGACTAACTATGGCTACACCTTC. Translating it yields CASSPDGTNYGYTF. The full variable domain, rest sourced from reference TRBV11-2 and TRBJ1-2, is EAGVAQSPRYKIIEKRQSVAFWCNPISGHATLYWYQQILGQGPKLLIQFQNNGVVDDSQLPKDRFSAERLKGVDSTLKIQPAKLEDSAVYLCASSPDGTNYGYTFGSGTRLTVV.

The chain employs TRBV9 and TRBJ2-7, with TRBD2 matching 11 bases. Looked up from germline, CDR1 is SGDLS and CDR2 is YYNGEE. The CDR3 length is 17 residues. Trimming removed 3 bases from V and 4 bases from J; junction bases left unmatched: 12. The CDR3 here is CASSGTSGGLPLYEQYV. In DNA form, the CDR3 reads TGTGCCAGCAGCGGTACTAGCGGGGGCCTACCCCTTTACGAGCAGTACGTC.

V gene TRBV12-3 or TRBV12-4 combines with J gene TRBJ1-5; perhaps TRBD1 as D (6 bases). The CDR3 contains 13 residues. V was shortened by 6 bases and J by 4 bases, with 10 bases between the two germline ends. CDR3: CASSWTVNQPQHF. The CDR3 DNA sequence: TGTGCCAGCAGCTGGACAGTGAATCAGCCCCAGCATTTT.

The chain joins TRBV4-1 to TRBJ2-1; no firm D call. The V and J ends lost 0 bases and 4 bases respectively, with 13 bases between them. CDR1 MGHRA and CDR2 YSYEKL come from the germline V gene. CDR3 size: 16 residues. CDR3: CASSQDSSGFYNEQFF. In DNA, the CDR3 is TGCGCCAGCAGCCAAGATTCGTCCGGGTTTTACAATGAGCAGTTCTTC.

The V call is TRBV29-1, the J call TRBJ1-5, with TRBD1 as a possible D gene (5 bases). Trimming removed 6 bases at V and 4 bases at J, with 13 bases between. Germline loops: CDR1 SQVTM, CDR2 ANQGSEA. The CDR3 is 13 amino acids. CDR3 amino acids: CSVGPRENQPQHF. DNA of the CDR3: TGCAGCGTCGGCCCCAGGGAAAATCAGCCCCAGCATTTT.

The CDR3 is CASSLGGQYSYEQYV. CDR3 nucleotide sequence: TGTGCCAGCAGTCTGGGGGGACAGTACTCCTACGAGCAGTACGTC. The V gene is TRBV28, the J gene TRBJ2-7, with D possibly TRBD1 on 7 matching bases. Germline CDR1 reads MDHEN; CDR2 reads SYDVKM. The CDR3 extends over 15 amino acids. V was pared by 5 bases and J by 0 bases, with 14 bases between.

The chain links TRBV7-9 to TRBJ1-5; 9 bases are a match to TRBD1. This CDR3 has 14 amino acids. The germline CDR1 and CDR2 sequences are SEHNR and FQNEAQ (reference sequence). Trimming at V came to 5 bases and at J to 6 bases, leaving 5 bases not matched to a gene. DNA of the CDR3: TGTGCCAGCAGCCGGGACAGGGCCGGTCAGCCCCAGCATTTT. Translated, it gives CASSRDRAGQPQHF.

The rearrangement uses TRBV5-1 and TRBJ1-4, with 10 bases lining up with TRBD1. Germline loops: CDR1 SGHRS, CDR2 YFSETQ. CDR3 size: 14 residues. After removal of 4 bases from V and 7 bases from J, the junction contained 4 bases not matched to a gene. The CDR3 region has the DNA TGCGCCAGCAGCCAGGGACAGGGGCTTGAAAAACTGTTTTTT. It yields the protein CASSQGQGLEKLFF.

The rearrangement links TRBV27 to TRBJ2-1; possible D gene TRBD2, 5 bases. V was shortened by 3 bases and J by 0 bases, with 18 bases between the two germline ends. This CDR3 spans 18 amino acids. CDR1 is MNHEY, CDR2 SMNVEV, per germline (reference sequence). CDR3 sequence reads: CASSFGGRGISSYNEQFF. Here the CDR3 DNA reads TGTGCCAGCAGTTTCGGTGGGAGAGGGATTAGCTCCTACAATGAGCAGTTCTTC.